Presented here are 21 T cell receptor beta chains from one specimen sequenced in a study of blood T cells in healthy people across ages. Alongside a J-beta primer mix, a sample-barcoded 5' primer served in a second PCR lasting 7 to 11 cycles. TCRdb recomputed calls from the 5' RACE reads with MiXCR, one row per CDR3 protein. This table holds some 1.7 million distinct CDR3 sequences, roughly 27% found once. Sequencing used blood. Every receptor here comes from a woman under 40 in good health.

This rearrangement joins TRBV4-1 to TRBJ1-2; D may be TRBD1 (5 bases). This CDR3 region has 13 residues. Trimming took off 0 bases at V and 8 bases at J, with 10 bases between the two ends. Germline CDR1 reads MGHRA; CDR2 reads YSYEKL. The CDR3 loop reads CASSQDSGGGYTF. Here the CDR3 DNA reads TGCGCCAGCAGCCAAGATTCCGGGGGGGGCTACACCTTC.

In its sample, this clonotype was seen many times. Its ends do not fully match the called genes, so a read error is possible. In DNA, the CDR3 is TGTGCCAGCAGCTTGGAGACAGGGAACTATGGCTACACCTTC. This encodes CASSLETGNYGYTF. The chain couples TRBV5-1 to TRBJ1-2; TRBD1 aligns across 7 bases. The germline V gene encodes CDR1 SGHRS and CDR2 YFSETQ. The CDR3 runs to 14 residues.

On this clonotype: A much larger clone sits a single nucleotide away, making a read error possible. V usage is TRBV12-3 or TRBV12-4 and J usage is TRBJ2-1; TRBD1 matches at 8 bases. The DNA end lines up better with TRBJ2-7; the J call may be wrong. This CDR3 contains 15 residues. The CDR3 sequence: CASRRQGAKGNEQYF. CDR3 nucleotide sequence: TGTGCCAGCAGACGCCAGGGGGCAAAAGGGAATGAGCAGTACTTC.

This clonotype appeared many times. This chain connects TRBV6-5 to TRBJ2-7; D call uncertain. Germline CDR1 is MNHEY and CDR2 is SVGAGI. This CDR3 region has 15 residues. The ends were cut back, 0 bases at V and 0 bases at J, with 9 bases in the middle. The CDR3 loop is CASSYSPTSSYEQYF. The DNA of the CDR3 is TGTGCCAGCAGTTACTCTCCAACATCCTCCTACGAGCAGTACTTC.

In regard to this clonotype: A junction boundary mismatches the germline segment, possibly from a read error. V usage is TRBV20-1 and J usage is TRBJ2-7; 10 nucleotides align to TRBD2. The CDR3 contains 13 residues. Germline lookup yields CDR1 DFQATT and CDR2 SNEGSKA (reference sequence). This chain's CDR3 is CSARSGGTYKQYF. CDR3 in DNA: TGCAGTGCCCGTAGCGGGGGGACCTACAAGCAGTACTTC.

Details on this clonotype: This may come from a read error, since a much larger clone is one base off. The rearrangement links TRBV24-1 to TRBJ2-1; weak D call: TRBD2 (5 bases). Trimming left V 9 bases short and J 13 bases short, with 15 bases between. In germline, CDR1 is KGHDR, CDR2 SFDVKD. The CDR3 sequence is 11 residues long. CDR3: CATSTWETQFF. In nucleotides, the CDR3 is TGTGCCACCTCCACATGGGAGACCCAGTTCTTC.

Of note for this clonotype: At one end, the junction sequence differs from germline, possibly due to a read error. The chain has TRBV12-3 or TRBV12-4 and TRBJ2-3; D tentatively reads TRBD1 or TRBD2 (5 bases each). CDR3 length: 12 residues. Written as DNA, the CDR3 is TGTGCCAGCAGTCGAGGGGCAGATATGCAGTATTTT. The encoded protein is CASSRGADMQYF.

The CDR3 loop is CASTFGGGSSEKLFF. CDR3 coding DNA: TGTGCCAGCACCTTCGGGGGGGGGAGCAGTGAAAAACTGTTTTTT. The rearrangement joins TRBV7-2 to TRBJ1-4; perhaps TRBD1 as D (5 bases). Trimming took off 7 bases at V and 7 bases at J, with 19 bases between the two ends. CDR3 length equals 15 residues. Germline-derived CDR1 and CDR2 are SGHTA and FQGNSA.

This clonotype has a handful of counts. The V and J genes are TRBV10-2 and TRBJ2-3, with 8 bases lining up with TRBD2. CDR1 and CDR2 from the germline V gene are WSHSY and SAAADI. This CDR3 has 17 residues. Losses at the gene ends were 2 bases for V and 2 bases for J; bases not matched to a gene: 9. The CDR3 DNA is TGCGCCAGCAGTGAGGTTCTTAGCGGGGCCCCCACAGATACGCAGTATTTT. Amino acids: CASSEVLSGAPTDTQYF.

The CDR3 region has the DNA TGTGCCAGCAGTGAGTGGTTAAGGACAGATACGCAGTATTTT. Protein sequence: CASSEWLRTDTQYF. The chain carries TRBV2 and TRBJ2-3; D is uncertain. The V and J ends lost 3 bases and 3 bases respectively, with 10 bases between them. The CDR3 is 14 residues long. Looked up from germline, CDR1 is SNHLY and CDR2 is FYNNEI.

This clonotype occurred a few times. The V call is TRBV24-1, the J call TRBJ2-3, with a possible D match to TRBD2 (6 bases). Trimming took off 6 bases at V and 5 bases at J, with 14 bases between the two ends. The CDR3 has 14 amino acids. Germline V CDR1 and CDR2: KGHDR, SFDVKD. The CDR3 sequence is CATSQAGGGDTQYF. CDR3 bases: TGTGCCACCAGTCAAGCGGGCGGAGGAGATACGCAGTATTTT.

Ten or more counts support this clonotype. The chain uses TRBV7-9 and TRBJ2-1, with TRBD2 matching 12 bases. The CDR3 loop spans 15 amino acids. With V trimmed by 5 bases and J by 5 bases, 4 bases remained unmatched. The germline V gene encodes CDR1 SEHNR and CDR2 FQNEAQ (reference sequence). The CDR3 region is CASSRGTSGHNEQFF. Written as DNA, the CDR3 is TGTGCCAGCAGCCGAGGGACTAGCGGGCACAATGAGCAGTTCTTC.

The chain uses TRBV5-1 and TRBJ2-2; D unclear. Trimming pared 5 bases from V and 0 bases from J, leaving 14 bases between. The germline V gene has CDR1 SGHRS and CDR2 YFSETQ. This CDR3 is 16 amino acids long. CDR3 loop: CASRFGNLANTGELFF. CDR3 nucleotide sequence: TGCGCCAGCAGATTTGGGAACTTGGCGAACACCGGGGAGCTGTTTTTT. Looking up the rest from reference TRBV5-1 and TRBJ2-2 gives the full variable domain: KAGVTQTPRYLIKTRGQQVTLSCSPISGHRSVSWYQQTPGQGLQFLFEYFSETQRNKGNFPGRFSGRQFSNSRSEMNVSTLELGDSALYLCASRFGNLANTGELFFGEGSRLTVL.

This clonotype was counted once. The CDR3 loop is CASSLERPNEKLFF. Here the CDR3 DNA reads TGCGCCAGCAGCTTGGAGAGACCTAATGAAAAACTGTTTTTT. J is TRBJ1-4 and V is TRBV5-1; D gene unclear. Germline CDR1 is SGHRS and CDR2 is YFSETQ. The CDR3 consists of 14 residues. Between the trimmed V and J ends, which lost 0 bases and 3 bases, there was a span of 6 bases.

With respect to this clonotype: Possible read error: a much larger clone is one base away. The V call is TRBV29-1, the J call TRBJ2-1, with D perhaps being TRBD1 or TRBD2 (5 bases each). The J call may be wrong; the DNA end is better matched by TRBJ2-7. CDR3 length: 12 amino acids. The germline gives CDR1 SQVTM, CDR2 ANQGSEA. In nucleotides, the CDR3 is TGCAGCACCTGGGGGACCTACAATGAGCAGTACTTC. This codes for CSTWGTYNEQYF.

Only a few counts were recorded for this clonotype. A read error may explain this, as a much larger clone is one base away. The V gene is TRBV6-5, the J gene TRBJ2-1, with D perhaps given as TRBD1 or TRBD2 (5 bases each). V was clipped by 6 bases and J by 13 bases, with 16 bases between them. The CDR3 runs to 12 residues. In germline, CDR1 is MNHEY, CDR2 SVGAGI. As DNA, the CDR3 is TGTGCCAGCAGGGTGGTGGGGGAGACCCAGTTCTTC. Translated: CASRVVGETQFF.

Of note for this clonotype: An end of the junction does not agree with germline; a read error may underlie this. The chain recombines TRBV7-3 with TRBJ1-1, with a weak D call TRBD1 (5 bases). Germline values: CDR1 SGHTA, CDR2 FQGTGA. CDR3 size: 14 residues. The CDR3 nucleotides read TGTACCAGCAGCCCGAGGGACGGCAGCACTGAAGCTTTCTTT. Translated, it gives CTSSPRDGSTEAFF.

Of note for this clonotype: A read error may explain this, as a much larger clone is one base away. The chain has TRBV3-1 and TRBJ2-1, with 7 bases that match TRBD2. Trimming at V came to 8 bases and at J to 13 bases, leaving 17 bases not matched to a gene. The length of the CDR3 is 14 residues. From germline, CDR1 is LGHDT and CDR2 YNNKEL (reference sequence). The CDR3 is CASGGGTSQETQFF. The CDR3 DNA reads TGTGCCAGCGGGGGAGGGACTTCTCAAGAGACCCAGTTCTTC.

This chain links TRBV7-7 with TRBJ2-1; the D call may be TRBD1 or TRBD2 (5 bases each). V lost 5 bases and J 7 bases, leaving 12 bases between the germline ends. Germline V gene sequence: CDR1 SSHAT, CDR2 FNYEAQ (reference sequence). This CDR3 comprises 13 residues. The CDR3 sequence is CASSRDRMNEQFF. CDR3 bases: TGTGCCAGCAGCCGGGACCGAATGAATGAGCAGTTCTTC.

This clonotype came up a few times. In DNA form, the CDR3 reads TGTGCCAGCAGCAGTAGCGGGGTCCTCTCTGGGGCCAACGTCCTGACTTTC. It specifies CASSSSGVLSGANVLTF. This chain uses TRBV6-1 with TRBJ2-6; 8 bases agree with TRBD2. Germline loops: CDR1 MNHNS, CDR2 SASEGT. The CDR3 runs to 17 residues. Trimming removed 6 bases from V and 0 bases from J; junction bases left unmatched: 7.

The J gene is TRBJ1-4, the V gene TRBV4-1; tentatively, D is TRBD1 (5 bases). This CDR3 spans 14 amino acids. CDR1 MGHRA and CDR2 YSYEKL come from the germline V gene. The V end was cut by 4 bases, the J end by 7 bases, with 13 bases between. The CDR3 DNA follows: TGCGCCAGCAGCCCCACGGGGGTGCGTGAAAAACTGTTTTTT. It is translated as CASSPTGVREKLFF.